The sample holds many counts of the clone carrying this TCR beta chain. At the DNA level, this CDR3 is encoded by other sequences in the same sample as well. These data are taken from a study of blood T cell repertoires in COVID-19. Study in general: Acute and convalescent COVID-19 specimens originated in the United States, Italy and Spain. PBMCs, B-cell-depleted T cells, or T cells provided the cDNA or gDNA that made up the material.

In the original analysis: It was from reference gene primer amplification that nucleated cell counts were estimated. Profiled with immunoSEQ multiplex PCR; TCRdb holds only in-frame clones, not every one. Clone size and V and J calls were adopted from that table, with D and trimming inferred from the DNA. This sample has about 95,000 clones; more than 65% occur once, and the top ten carry more than 20%. Germline loops: CDR1 LNHDA, CDR2 SQIVND (reference sequence). The CDR3 contains 16 residues. V gave up 3 bases and J gave up 0 bases, with 11 bases separating them. Sequencing was performed on peripheral blood. The chain employs TRBV19 and TRBJ2-2, with a possible D match to TRBD2 (6 bases). This sequence was found in a man at least 80 years old with active or convalescent COVID-19. CDR3 region: CASSIGGTANTGELFF. The CDR3 DNA is TGTGCCAGTAGTATCGGCGGGACTGCGAACACCGGGGAGCTGTTTTTT.